This T cell receptor beta chain was identified in a study of control samples from healthy donors and cancer patients. Germline CDR1 and CDR2: MNHEY and SMNVEV (reference sequence). The CDR3 has 15 residues. V was pared by 4 bases and J by 5 bases, with 8 bases of the junction left unmatched. TCRdb keeps only in-frame clones here, not all; method: immunoSEQ multiplex PCR. The table lists 120,000 or so clones, about 87% of them singletons. The rearrangement joins TRBV27 to TRBJ1-5; the match to TRBD1 covers 7 bases. The TCR comes from a man between 60 and 70 years old in good health. Material for sequencing was blood. The DNA for the CDR3 is TGTGCCAGCAGTTCGCAAAGACAGGGATATCAGCCCCAGCATTTT. The encoded protein is CASSSQRQGYQPQHF.